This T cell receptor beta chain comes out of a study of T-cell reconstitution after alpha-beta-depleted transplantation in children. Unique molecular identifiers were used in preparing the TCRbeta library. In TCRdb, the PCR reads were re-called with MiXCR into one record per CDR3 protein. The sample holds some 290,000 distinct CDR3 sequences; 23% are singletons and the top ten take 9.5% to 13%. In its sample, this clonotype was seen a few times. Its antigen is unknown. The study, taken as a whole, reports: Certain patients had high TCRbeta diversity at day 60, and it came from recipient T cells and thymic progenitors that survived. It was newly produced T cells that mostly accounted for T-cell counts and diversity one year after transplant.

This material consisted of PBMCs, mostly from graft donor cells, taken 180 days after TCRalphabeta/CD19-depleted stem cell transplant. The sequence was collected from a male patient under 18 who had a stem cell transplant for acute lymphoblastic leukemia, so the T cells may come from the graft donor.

The CDR3 here is CSGCEGAGELFF. In DNA form, the CDR3 reads TGCAGTGGTTGTGAGGGCGCCGGGGAGCTGTTTTTT. This chain uses TRBV20-1 with TRBJ2-2; possible D gene TRBD2, 5 bases. V was trimmed by 7 bases and J by 6 bases, leaving 12 bases between them. This CDR3 comprises 12 residues. Germline-derived CDR1 and CDR2 are DFQATT and SNEGSKA (reference sequence).